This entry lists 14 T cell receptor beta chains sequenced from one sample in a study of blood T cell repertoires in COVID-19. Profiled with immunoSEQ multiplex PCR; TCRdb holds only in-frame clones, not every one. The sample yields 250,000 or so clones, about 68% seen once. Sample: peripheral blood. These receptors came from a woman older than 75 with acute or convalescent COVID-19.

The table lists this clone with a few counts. CDR3 DNA: TGCGCCAGCGTCCGACAGGAAGGTGCCACTGAAGCTTTCTTT. This encodes CASVRQEGATEAFF. This chain uses TRBV5-1 with TRBJ1-1; possible D gene TRBD1, 6 bases. CDR1 is SGHRS and CDR2 is YFSETQ in the germline V gene. CDR3 length: 14 residues. Trimming removed 7 bases from V and 4 bases from J, with 17 bases in between.

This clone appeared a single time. The CDR3 region is CASSGGLARDEQFF. Here the CDR3 DNA reads TGTGCCAGCAGCGGGGGACTAGCGCGCGATGAGCAGTTCTTC. The V call is TRBV7-2, the J call TRBJ2-1; 10 bases are shared with TRBD2. V lost 5 bases to trimming and J lost 8 bases; unmatched junction nucleotides: 6. Looked up from germline, CDR1 is SGHTA and CDR2 is FQGNSA. CDR3 size: 14 residues.

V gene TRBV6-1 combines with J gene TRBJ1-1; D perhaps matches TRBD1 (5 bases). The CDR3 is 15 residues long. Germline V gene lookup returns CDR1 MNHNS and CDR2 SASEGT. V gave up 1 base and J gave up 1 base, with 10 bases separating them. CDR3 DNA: TGTGCCAGCAGTGAAGATGGTAGGGGGAACACTGAAGCTTTCTTT. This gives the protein CASSEDGRGNTEAFF.

The CDR3 here is CASSVSGQGSGNTIYF. CDR3 DNA: TGTGCCAGCAGCGTGTCCGGACAGGGGTCGGGAAACACCATATATTTT. The chain couples TRBV9 to TRBJ1-3; TRBD1 agrees at 9 bases. The CDR3 spans 16 residues. The germline V gene has CDR1 SGDLS and CDR2 YYNGEE. V trimming: 2 bases; J trimming: 4 bases; junction bases outside the gene matches: 7.

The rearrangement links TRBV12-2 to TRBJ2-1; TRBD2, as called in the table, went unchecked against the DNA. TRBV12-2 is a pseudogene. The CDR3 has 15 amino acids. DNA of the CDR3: TGTGCAAGTCGCCGAAAAGCGAAAGCCTACAATGAGCAGTTCTTC. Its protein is CASRRKAKAYNEQFF.

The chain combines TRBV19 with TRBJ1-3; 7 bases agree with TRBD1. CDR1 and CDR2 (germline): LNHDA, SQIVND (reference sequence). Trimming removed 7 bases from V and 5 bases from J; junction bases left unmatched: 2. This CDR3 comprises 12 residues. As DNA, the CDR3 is TGTGCCAGTACGACAGGGAGAAACACCATATATTTT. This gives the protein CASTTGRNTIYF.

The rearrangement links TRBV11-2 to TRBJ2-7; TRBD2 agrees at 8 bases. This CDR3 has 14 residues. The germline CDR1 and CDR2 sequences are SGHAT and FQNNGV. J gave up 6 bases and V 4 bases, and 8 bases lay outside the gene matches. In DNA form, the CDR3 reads TGTGCCAGCAGCTACCTGCGGGGGGCAGCCGAGCAGTACTTC. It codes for CASSYLRGAAEQYF.

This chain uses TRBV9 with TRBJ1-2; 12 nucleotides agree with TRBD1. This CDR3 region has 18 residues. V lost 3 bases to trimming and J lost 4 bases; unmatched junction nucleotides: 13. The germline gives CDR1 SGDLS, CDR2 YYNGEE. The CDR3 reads CASSALGQGARIGYGYTF. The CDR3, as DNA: TGTGCCAGCAGCGCACTGGGACAGGGGGCGCGTATTGGCTATGGCTACACCTTC.

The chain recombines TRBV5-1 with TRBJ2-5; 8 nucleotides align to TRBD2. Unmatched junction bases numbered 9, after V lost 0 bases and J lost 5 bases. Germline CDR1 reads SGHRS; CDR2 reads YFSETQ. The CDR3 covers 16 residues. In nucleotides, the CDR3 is TGCGCCAGCAGCTTGGTGGGTAGCGGGACACCCGAGACCCAGTACTTC. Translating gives CASSLVGSGTPETQYF.

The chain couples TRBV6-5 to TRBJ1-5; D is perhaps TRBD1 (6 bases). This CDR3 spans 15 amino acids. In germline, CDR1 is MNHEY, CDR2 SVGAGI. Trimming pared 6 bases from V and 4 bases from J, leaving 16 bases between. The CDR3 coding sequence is TGTGCCAGCAGATCACAGGGAAAGCTAAATCAGCCCCAGCATTTT. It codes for CASRSQGKLNQPQHF.

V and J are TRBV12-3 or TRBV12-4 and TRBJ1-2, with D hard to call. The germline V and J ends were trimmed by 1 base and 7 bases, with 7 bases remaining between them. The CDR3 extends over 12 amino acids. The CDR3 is CASSLVRSGYTF. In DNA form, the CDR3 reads TGTGCCAGCAGTTTAGTACGTAGTGGCTACACCTTC.

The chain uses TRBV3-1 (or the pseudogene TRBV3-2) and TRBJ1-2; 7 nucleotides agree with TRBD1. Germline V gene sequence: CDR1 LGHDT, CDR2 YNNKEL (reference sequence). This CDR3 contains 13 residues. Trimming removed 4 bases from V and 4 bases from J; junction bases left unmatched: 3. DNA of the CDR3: TGTGCCAGCAGCCTCCGACAGGGCTATGGCTACACCTTC. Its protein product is CASSLRQGYGYTF.

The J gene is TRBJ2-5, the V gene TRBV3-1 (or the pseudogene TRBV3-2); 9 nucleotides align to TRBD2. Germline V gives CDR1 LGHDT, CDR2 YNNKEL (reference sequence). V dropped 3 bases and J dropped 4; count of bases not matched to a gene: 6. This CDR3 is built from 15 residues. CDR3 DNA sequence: TGTGCCAGCAGCCAGCTAGCGGGGATAGGAGAGACCCAGTACTTC. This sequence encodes CASSQLAGIGETQYF.

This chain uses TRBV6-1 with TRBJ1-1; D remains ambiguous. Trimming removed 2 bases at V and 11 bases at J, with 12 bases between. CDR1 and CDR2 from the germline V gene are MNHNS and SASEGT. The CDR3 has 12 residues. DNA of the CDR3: TGTGCCAGCAGTGAAACGAGGTTCGAGGCTTTCTTT. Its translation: CASSETRFEAFF.